The table lists the clone carrying this TCR beta chain with a count of one. The sample comes from a study of cytomegalovirus exposure and HLA in healthy donors. A multiplex PCR was run with 60 Vbeta primers and 13 Jbeta primers. Repertoires were generated with immunoSEQ multiplex PCR, while TCRdb's copy carries only in-frame clones and drops some. The repertoire has under 150,000 clones, roughly four fifths of them found once; the top ten carry over 4.5%. This CDR3 has 14 amino acids. Germline lookup yields CDR1 SQVTM and CDR2 ANQGSEA. The chain uses TRBV29-1 and TRBJ1-3; D is uncertain. The sequence was collected from a woman aged 35 to 49 in good health and CMV-seropositive. Sequencing was carried out using PBMCs. The chain's CDR3 is CSHPGTIPGNTIYF. Written as DNA, the CDR3 is TGCAGTCATCCGGGAACGATCCCTGGAAACACCATATATTTT. The complete variable domain, with remaining parts taken from reference TRBV29-1 and TRBJ1-3, reads SAVISQKPSRDICQRGTSLTIQCQVDSQVTMMFWYRQQPGQSLTLIATANQGSEATYESGFVIDKFPISRPNLTFSTLTVSNMSPEDSSIYLCSHPGTIPGNTIYFGEGSWLTVV.